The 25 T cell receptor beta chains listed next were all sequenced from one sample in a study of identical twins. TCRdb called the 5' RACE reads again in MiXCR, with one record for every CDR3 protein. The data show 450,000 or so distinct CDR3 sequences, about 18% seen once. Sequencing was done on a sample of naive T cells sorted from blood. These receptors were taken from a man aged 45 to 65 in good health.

As DNA, the CDR3 is TGTGCCAGCAGTGAGCCGGGGGCAGGGAAGTACAATGAGCAGTTCTTC. Protein: CASSEPGAGKYNEQFF. The chain carries TRBV25-1 and TRBJ2-1; either TRBD1 or TRBD2 may fit D (6 bases each). This CDR3 comprises 16 residues. V was clipped by 3 bases and J by 4 bases, with 16 bases between them. Per germline, CDR1 MGHDK and CDR2 SYGVNS.

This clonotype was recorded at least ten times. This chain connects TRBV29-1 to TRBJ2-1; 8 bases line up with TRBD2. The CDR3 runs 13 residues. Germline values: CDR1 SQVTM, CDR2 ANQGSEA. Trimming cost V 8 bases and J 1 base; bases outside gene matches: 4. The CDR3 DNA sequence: TGCAGCTCCTTAGCGGGGTCCTACAATGAGCAGTTCTTC. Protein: CSSLAGSYNEQFF.

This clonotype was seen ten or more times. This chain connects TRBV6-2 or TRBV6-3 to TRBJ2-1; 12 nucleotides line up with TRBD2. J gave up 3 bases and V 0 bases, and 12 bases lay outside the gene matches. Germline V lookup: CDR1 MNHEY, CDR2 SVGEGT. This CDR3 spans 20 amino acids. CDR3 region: CASSYSTYTSGRFNYNEQFF. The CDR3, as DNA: TGTGCCAGCAGTTACTCGACATATACTAGCGGGAGGTTCAACTACAATGAGCAGTTCTTC.

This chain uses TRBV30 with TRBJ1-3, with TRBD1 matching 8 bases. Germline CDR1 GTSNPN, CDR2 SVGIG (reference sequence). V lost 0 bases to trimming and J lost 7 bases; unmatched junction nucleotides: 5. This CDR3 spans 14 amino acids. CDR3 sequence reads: CAWSVVDRVNTIYF. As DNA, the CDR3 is TGTGCCTGGAGTGTGGTGGACAGGGTGAACACCATATATTTT.

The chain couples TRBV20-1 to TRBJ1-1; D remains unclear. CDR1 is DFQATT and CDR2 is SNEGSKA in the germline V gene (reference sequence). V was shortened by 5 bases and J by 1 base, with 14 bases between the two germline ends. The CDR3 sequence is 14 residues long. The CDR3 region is CSAQKGSGNTEAFF. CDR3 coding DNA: TGCAGTGCTCAGAAGGGATCGGGGAACACTGAAGCTTTCTTT.

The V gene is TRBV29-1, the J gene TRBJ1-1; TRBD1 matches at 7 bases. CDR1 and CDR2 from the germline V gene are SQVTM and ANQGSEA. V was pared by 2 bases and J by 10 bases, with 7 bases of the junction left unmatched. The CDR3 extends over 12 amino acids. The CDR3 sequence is CSVELGGTRAFF. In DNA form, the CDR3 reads TGCAGCGTTGAATTAGGGGGCACTAGAGCTTTCTTT.

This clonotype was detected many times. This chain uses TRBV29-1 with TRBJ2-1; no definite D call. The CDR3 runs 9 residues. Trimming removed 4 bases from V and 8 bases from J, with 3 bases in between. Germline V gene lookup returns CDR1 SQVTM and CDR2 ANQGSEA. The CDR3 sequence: CSVGYEQFF. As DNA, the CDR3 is TGCAGCGTTGGGTATGAGCAGTTCTTC.

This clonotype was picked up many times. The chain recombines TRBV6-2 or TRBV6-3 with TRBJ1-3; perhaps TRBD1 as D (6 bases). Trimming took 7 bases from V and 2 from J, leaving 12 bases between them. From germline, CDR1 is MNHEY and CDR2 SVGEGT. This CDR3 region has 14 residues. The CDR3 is CASIRTATGNTIYF. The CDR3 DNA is TGTGCCAGCATTCGGACAGCTACTGGAAACACCATATATTTT.

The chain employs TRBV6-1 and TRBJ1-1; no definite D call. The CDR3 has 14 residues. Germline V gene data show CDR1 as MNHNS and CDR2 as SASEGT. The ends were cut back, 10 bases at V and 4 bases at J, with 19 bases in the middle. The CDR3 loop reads CATNPGMRSTEAFF. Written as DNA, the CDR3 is TGTGCCACCAATCCCGGGATGAGGAGCACTGAAGCTTTCTTT.

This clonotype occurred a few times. The CDR3 sequence is CASSLGLAGGSTDTQYF. The CDR3 nucleotides are TGTGCCAGCAGTTTAGGGCTAGCGGGGGGAAGCACAGATACGCAGTATTTT. The chain is built from TRBV12-3 or TRBV12-4 and TRBJ2-3; 11 bases agree with TRBD2. With 1 base clipped from V and 0 bases from J, the junction kept 3 bases outside the gene matches. The CDR3 covers 17 residues.

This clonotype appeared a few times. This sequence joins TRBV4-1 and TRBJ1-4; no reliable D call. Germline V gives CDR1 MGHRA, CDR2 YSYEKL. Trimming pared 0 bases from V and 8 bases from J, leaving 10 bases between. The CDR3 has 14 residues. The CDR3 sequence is CASSQDSHGEKLFF. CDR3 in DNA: TGCGCCAGCAGCCAAGATAGCCACGGCGAAAAACTGTTTTTT.

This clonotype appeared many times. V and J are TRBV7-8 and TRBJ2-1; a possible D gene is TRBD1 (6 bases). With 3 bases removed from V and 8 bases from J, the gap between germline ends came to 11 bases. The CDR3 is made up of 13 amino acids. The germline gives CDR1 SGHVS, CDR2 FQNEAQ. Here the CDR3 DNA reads TGTGCCAGCAGCTTTGACAGGAACCATGAGCAGTTCTTC. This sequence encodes CASSFDRNHEQFF.

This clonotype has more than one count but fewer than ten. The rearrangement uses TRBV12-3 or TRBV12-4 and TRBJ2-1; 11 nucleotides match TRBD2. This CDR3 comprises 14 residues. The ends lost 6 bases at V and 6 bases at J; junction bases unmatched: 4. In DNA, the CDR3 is TGTGCCAGCAGGTATAGCGGGGGGGGCAATGAGCAGTTCTTC. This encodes CASRYSGGGNEQFF.

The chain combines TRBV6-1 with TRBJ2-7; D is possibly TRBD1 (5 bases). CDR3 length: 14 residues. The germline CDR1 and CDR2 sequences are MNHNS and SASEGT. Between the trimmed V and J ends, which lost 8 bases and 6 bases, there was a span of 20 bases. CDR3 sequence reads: CASSQTGRVSEQYF. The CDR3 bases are TGTGCCAGCTCACAGACCGGCAGGGTAAGCGAGCAGTACTTC.

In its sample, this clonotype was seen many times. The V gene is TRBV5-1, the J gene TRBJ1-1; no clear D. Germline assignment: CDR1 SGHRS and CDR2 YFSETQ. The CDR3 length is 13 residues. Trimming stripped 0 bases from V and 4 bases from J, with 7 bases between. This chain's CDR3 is CASSLAEGTEAFF. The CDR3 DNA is TGCGCCAGCAGCTTGGCCGAGGGCACTGAAGCTTTCTTT.

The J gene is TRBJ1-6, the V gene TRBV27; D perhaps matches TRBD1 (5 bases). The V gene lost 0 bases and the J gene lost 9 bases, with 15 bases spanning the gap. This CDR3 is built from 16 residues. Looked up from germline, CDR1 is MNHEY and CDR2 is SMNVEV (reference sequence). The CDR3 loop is CASSLSAVRVGSPLHF. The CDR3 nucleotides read TGTGCCAGCAGTTTATCCGCGGTCAGGGTGGGTTCACCCCTCCACTTT.

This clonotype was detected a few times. The CDR3 region has the DNA TGCAGTCCAGGACAGGGAGCCTACGAGCAGTACTTC. Translation: CSPGQGAYEQYF. V usage is TRBV20-1 and J usage is TRBJ2-7; TRBD1 matches 8 bases. There are 12 residues in the CDR3. Trimming cost V 8 bases and J 2 bases; bases outside gene matches: 5. CDR1 and CDR2 (germline): DFQATT, SNEGSKA (reference sequence).

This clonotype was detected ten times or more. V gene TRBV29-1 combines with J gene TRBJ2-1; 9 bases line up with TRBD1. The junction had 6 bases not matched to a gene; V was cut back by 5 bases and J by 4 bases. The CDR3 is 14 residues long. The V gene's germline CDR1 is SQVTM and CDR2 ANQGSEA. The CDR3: CSVTGTGLYNEQFF. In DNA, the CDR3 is TGCAGCGTTACCGGGACAGGGCTATACAATGAGCAGTTCTTC.

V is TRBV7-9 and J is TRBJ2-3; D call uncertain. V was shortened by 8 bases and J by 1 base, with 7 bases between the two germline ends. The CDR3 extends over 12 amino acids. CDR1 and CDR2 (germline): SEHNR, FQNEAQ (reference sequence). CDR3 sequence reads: CASDMGTDTQYF. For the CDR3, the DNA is TGTGCCAGCGACATGGGCACAGATACGCAGTATTTT.

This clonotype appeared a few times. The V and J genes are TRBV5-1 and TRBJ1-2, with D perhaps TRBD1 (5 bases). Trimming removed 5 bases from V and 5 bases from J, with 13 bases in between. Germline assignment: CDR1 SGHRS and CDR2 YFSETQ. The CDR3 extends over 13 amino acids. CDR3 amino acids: CASRPTDPYGYTF. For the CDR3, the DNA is TGCGCCAGCAGACCGACAGATCCTTATGGCTACACCTTC.

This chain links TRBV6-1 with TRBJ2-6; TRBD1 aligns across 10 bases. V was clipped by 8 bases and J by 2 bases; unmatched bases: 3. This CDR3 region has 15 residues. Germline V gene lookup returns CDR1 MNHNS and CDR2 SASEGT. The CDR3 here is CASGGTGAGANVLTF. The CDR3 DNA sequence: TGTGCCAGCGGGGGGACAGGGGCTGGGGCCAACGTCCTGACTTTC.

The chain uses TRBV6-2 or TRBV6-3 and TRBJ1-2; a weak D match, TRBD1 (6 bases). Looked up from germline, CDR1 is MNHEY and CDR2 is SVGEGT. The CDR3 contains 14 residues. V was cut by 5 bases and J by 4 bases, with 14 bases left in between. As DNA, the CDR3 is TGTGCCAGCAGTACTACTCAGGGGAGCTATGGCTACACCTTC. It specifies CASSTTQGSYGYTF.

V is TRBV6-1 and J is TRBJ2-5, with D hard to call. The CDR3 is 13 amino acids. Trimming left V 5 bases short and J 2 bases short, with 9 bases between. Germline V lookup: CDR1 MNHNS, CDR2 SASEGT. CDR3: CASSIRAQETQYF. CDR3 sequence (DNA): TGTGCCAGCAGTATAAGAGCGCAAGAGACCCAGTACTTC.

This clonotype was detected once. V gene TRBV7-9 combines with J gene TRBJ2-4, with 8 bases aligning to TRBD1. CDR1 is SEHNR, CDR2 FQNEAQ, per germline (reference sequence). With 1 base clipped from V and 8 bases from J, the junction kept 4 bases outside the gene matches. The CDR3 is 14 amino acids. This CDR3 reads CASSLGGTGDIQYF. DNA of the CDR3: TGTGCCAGCAGCTTAGGGGGGACAGGTGACATTCAGTACTTC.

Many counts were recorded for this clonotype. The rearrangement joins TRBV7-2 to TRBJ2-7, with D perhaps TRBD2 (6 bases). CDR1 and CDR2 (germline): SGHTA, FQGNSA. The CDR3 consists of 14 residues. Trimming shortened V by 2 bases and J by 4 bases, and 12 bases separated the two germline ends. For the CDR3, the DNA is TGTGCCAGCAGCTTAAGCCGGGACTTTTACGAGCAGTACTTC. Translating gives CASSLSRDFYEQYF.